Sequencing of this TCR beta chain was carried out in a study of cytomegalovirus exposure and HLA in healthy donors. Study-level findings and limits: The study dropped some indistinguishable V segments, TRBV6-2 and TRBV6-3 among them. When a later analysis was performed, an Asian-associated ancestry cluster reportedly had fewer N-insertions than the approximately 690-donor mean.

PCR involved 60 Vbeta and 13 Jbeta primers. TCRdb's copy holds only in-frame clones and misses some; the assay was immunoSEQ multiplex PCR. The sample table includes more than 95,000 clones. Notes on this clone: Its matching antigen is unknown. The junction does not match germline at one end; this may be a read error.

The CDR3 spans 16 residues. Germline CDR1 SNHLY, CDR2 FYNNEI. This chain connects TRBV2 to TRBJ2-7; TRBD2 matches at 9 bases. The source is a man aged 35 to 55 in good health and CMV-seronegative. The sequenced sample consisted of PBMCs. The CDR3: CASSDQLAGTLYGQYF. CDR3 bases: TGTGCCAGCAGTGATCAGCTAGCGGGGACCCTATACGGGCAGTACTTC.